This is a list of T cell receptor beta chains from one sample in a study of blood T cells in healthy people across ages. Via MiXCR, TCRdb re-called the 5' RACE reads, giving one row per CDR3 protein. Of 800,000 to 950,000 distinct CDR3 sequences listed, 25% to 30% are singletons. The sample was also linked to a second study, of T cells of mothers and their children.

The sample was blood. Every receptor here comes from a woman aged 40 to 55 in good health. Both conserved end residues are part of each CDR3. The D gene is left open where the match is weak. Clone size is not always given. Where it is, it says once, few, many or a class for expanded clones.

CDR3 DNA: TGTGCCAGCAGCCAAGATCCTGGCAGGTCCGGGCCCCAGCATTTT; CDR3 protein: CASSQDPGRSGPQHF; J gene: TRBJ1-5; CDR3 length: 15; V gene: TRBV3-1; D gene: .; clone size: few
CDR3 DNA: TGTGCCAGCAGAGGGGCTGAAGCTTTCTTT; CDR3 protein: CASRGAEAFF; J gene: TRBJ1-1; CDR3 length: 10; V gene: TRBV12-3/TRBV12-4; D gene: .; clone size: .
CDR3 DNA: TGTGCCTGGAGCCTCTCGTACCCGTCGACAGGGAGGCTCGGCTACACCTTC; CDR3 protein: CAWSLSYPSTGRLGYTF; J gene: TRBJ1-2; CDR3 length: 17; V gene: TRBV30; D gene: TRBD1; clone size: .
CDR3 DNA: TGTGCCAGCCAACCCACGGGGGACAGGGGGCGACGGGGCTACACCTTC; CDR3 protein: CASQPTGDRGRRGYTF; J gene: TRBJ1-2; CDR3 length: 16; V gene: TRBV28; D gene: TRBD1; clone size: few
CDR3 DNA: TGTGCCAGCAGTTACTCCGAACAGGTCCGAGGCGAGCAGTACTTC; CDR3 protein: CASSYSEQVRGEQYF; J gene: TRBJ2-7; CDR3 length: 15; V gene: TRBV6-6; D gene: .; clone size: .
CDR3 DNA: TGCAGTGCTGCGCGGGACAGCGCCAACTATGGCTACACCTTC; CDR3 protein: CSAARDSANYGYTF; J gene: TRBJ1-2; CDR3 length: 14; V gene: TRBV20-1; D gene: TRBD1; clone size: few
CDR3 DNA: TGTGCCAGCAGGGACGGGGAGCTGTTTTTT; CDR3 protein: CASRDGELFF; J gene: TRBJ2-2; CDR3 length: 10; V gene: TRBV6-2/TRBV6-3; D gene: .; clone size: many
CDR3 DNA: TGTGCCAGCAGCCCGATTCCGTATCGGCTTGGGGGGGAGACCCAGTACTTC; CDR3 protein: CASSPIPYRLGGETQYF; J gene: TRBJ2-5; CDR3 length: 17; V gene: TRBV7-2; D gene: .; clone size: few
CDR3 DNA: TGTGCCAGCAAGAACCTCTGGGGAGAGACCCAGTACTTC; CDR3 protein: CASKNLWGETQYF; J gene: TRBJ2-5; CDR3 length: 13; V gene: TRBV7-9; D gene: .; clone size: .
CDR3 DNA: TGTGCCAGCACATCGGAGACTCCTGGCCCATACGAGCAGTACTTC; CDR3 protein: CASTSETPGPYEQYF; J gene: TRBJ2-7; CDR3 length: 15; V gene: TRBV6-2/TRBV6-3; D gene: .; clone size: few
CDR3 DNA: TGTGCCAGCAGCCCGCCAGGGGCCACCGGGGAGCTGTTTTTT; CDR3 protein: CASSPPGATGELFF; J gene: TRBJ2-2; CDR3 length: 14; V gene: TRBV7-3; D gene: .; clone size: .
CDR3 DNA: TGCGCCAGCAGCCAAGTCCCGGACGGAGAGACCCAGTACTTC; CDR3 protein: CASSQVPDGETQYF; J gene: TRBJ2-5; CDR3 length: 14; V gene: TRBV4-1; D gene: .; clone size: few
CDR3 DNA: TGTGCCAGCAAGGCTAGCGGTACGAGGGGAGAGGCCCAGTACTTC; CDR3 protein: CASKASGTRGEAQYF; J gene: TRBJ2-5; CDR3 length: 15; V gene: TRBV28; D gene: TRBD2; clone size: .